The present entry profiles one T cell receptor (beta chain) with its context. This clonotype was observed a handful of times. Its antigen target is currently unknown. Per-nucleotide qualities are absent, and no much larger clonotype sits a single base away. TCR beta CDR3 regions were amplified from RNA transcripts. The TCR CDR3 was subjected to a first round of RT-PCR using the HTBI primer set and the Qiagen OneStep RT-PCR kit. The libraries were constructed in a second round of multiplex PCR and then size-selected and purified. The libraries were sequenced on an Illumina HiSeq2000 using paired-end 100 bp reads. From the authors' description of their analysis: Raw data were processed with SOAPnuke, discarding reads with adapters, uncalled bases, mean Phred below 15, or no exact constant-primer or identifier match. High-quality paired reads were merged using COPE v1.2.5, and each unique nucleotide sequence was defined as a clonotype. MiTCR v1.1 was used to align the clonotypes against IMGT TRBV, TRBD and TRBJ reference segments. Only V-J combinations with frequency above 0.0001, covering about 99% of repertoires, were analysed. The TCS score was defined as F50 (clonal expansion) divided by E x V (chaos), with BLOSUM62-based TCRdist calculated between CDR3 peptides within each V-J. Welch's t-statistics and random forest reduced around 550 V-J features to roughly 13, which were used in a naive Bayes classifier (R e1071). TCRdb's own reprocessing of the public reads used fastp at Q25 and MiXCR and kept productive beta chains. Each entry merges the rows of one CDR3 protein and shows their most common DNA and genes. TCRdb, not the authors, supplied the V and J calls. Present in this sample are about 500,000 distinct CDR3 sequences, 15% to 20% of which were seen just once. The leading ten clones occupy 15% to 20% of the sample.

Spanning cysteine to phenylalanine, the CDR3 consists of 17 amino acids. The CDR3 DNA has 51 bases and is translated from base 1. In the germline V gene, CDR1 corresponds to SGHTS and CDR2 to YDEGEE. V is cut by 4 bases and J by 2 bases, and the space between the germline ends is 21 bases. A patient counted as having stable Graves' hyperthyroidism if no progression to ophthalmopathy occurred over 18 months of follow-up. Hyperthyroidism patients were newly diagnosed, had a disease duration of under 2 months, and were aged 18 to 65 years. Exclusion was applied to patients with uncontrolled infections, other autoimmune diseases, pregnancy or lactation. Clinical symptoms, serum thyroxine and TRAb, thyroid ultrasound, and orbital computed tomography formed the basis for the diagnoses. PBMCs were separated from over 9 ml of fresh peripheral blood using Ficoll-Paque density gradient centrifugation. Trizol reagent was used to extract total RNA, and RNA quality was then checked on an Agilent 2100 Bioanalyzer.

This specimen comes from a study of T cells in Graves' hyperthyroidism and ophthalmopathy (dated by TCRdb to the late 2010s). At the level of the whole study: Peripheral blood was sampled at the time of initial diagnosis, prior to any treatment. TCR V-J signatures able to tell the groups apart were searched for in a discovery cohort of 90 to 100 patients, of whom about 40 had Graves' ophthalmopathy and roughly 58 had stable Graves' hyperthyroidism. Whether ophthalmopathy could be predicted prospectively was tested in an independent validation cohort made up of about 18 hyperthyroidism patients plus 17 patients who later progressed to ophthalmopathy. The approximately 100 discovery patients were randomly divided into training and test sets at a 7:3 ratio. In addition, the study compared T-cell repertoires in thyroid tissue and in blood from roughly six Graves' hyperthyroidism patients. Following sampling, methimazole starting at 30 mg daily was given to hyperthyroidism patients, and high-dose intravenous methylprednisolone was given to ophthalmopathy patients. According to the paper, TCR Vbeta CDR3 sequencing was carried out on 135 peripheral blood samples, which came from approximately 43 ophthalmopathy, 75 or so hyperthyroidism and approximately 17 progressor patients.

The study at large found these results: Ophthalmopathy was separated from stable hyperthyroidism by a 13 V-J signature model, with approximately 86% sensitivity and 81% to 82% specificity obtained in cross-validation and 80%/75% obtained in testing. In validation, progression to ophthalmopathy was predicted by the model with more than 65% sensitivity and around 76% specificity, a median of about 6.4 months before onset. Most expanded thyroid clonotypes (frequency above 0.001) were also found in blood, which suggests that blood repertoires may mirror thyroid immune responses. Sample size was not statistically predetermined, and blinding of investigators to group allocation was not performed.

The sequencing sample was made of blood. This sequence originates from a woman aged 18-30 years with Graves' hyperthyroidism. The rearrangement joined TRBV5-8 to TRBJ1-2, and the D gene may be TRBD1, 6 bases matching. The DNA sequence follows: TGTGCCAGCAGCCTTGGCGGGGGGCGGTCAGCAAACTATGGCTACACCTTC. This encodes CASSLGGGRSANYGYTF.